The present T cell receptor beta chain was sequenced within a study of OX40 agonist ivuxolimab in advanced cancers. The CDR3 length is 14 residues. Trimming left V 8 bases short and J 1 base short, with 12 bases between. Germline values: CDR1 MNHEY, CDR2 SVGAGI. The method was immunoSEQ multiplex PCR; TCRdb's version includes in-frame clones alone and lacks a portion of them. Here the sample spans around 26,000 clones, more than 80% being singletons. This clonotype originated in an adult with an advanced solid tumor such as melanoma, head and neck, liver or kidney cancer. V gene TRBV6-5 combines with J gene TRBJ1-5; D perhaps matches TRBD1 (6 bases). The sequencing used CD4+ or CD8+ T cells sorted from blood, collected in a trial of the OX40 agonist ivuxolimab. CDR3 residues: CASHEGGSNQPQHF. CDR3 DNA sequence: TGTGCCAGCCACGAGGGGGGGAGCAATCAGCCCCAGCATTTT.